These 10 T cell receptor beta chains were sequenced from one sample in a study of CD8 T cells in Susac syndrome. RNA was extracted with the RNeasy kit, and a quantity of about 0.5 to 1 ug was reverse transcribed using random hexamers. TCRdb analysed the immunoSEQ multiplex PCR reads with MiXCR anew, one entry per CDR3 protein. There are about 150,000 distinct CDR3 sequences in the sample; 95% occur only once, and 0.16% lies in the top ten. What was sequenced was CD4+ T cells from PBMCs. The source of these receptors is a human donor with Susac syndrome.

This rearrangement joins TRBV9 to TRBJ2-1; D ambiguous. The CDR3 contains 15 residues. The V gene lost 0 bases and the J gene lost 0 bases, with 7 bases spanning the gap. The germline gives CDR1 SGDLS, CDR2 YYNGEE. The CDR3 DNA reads TGTGCCAGCAGCGTAGGTTGGATCTCCTACAATGAGCAGTTCTTC. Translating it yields CASSVGWISYNEQFF. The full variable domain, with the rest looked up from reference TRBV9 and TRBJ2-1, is DSGVTQTPKHLITATGQRVTLRCSPRSGDLSVYWYQQSLDQGLQFLIQYYNGEERAKGNILERFSAQQFPDLHSELNLSSLELGDSALYFCASSVGWISYNEQFFGPGTRLTVL.

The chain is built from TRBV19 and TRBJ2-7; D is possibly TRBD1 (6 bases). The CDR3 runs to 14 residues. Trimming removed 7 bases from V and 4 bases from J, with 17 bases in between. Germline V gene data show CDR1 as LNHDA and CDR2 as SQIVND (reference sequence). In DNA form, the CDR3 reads TGTGCCAGTACGTCCCCGGGTCAGGGGTACGAGCAGTACTTC. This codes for CASTSPGQGYEQYF.

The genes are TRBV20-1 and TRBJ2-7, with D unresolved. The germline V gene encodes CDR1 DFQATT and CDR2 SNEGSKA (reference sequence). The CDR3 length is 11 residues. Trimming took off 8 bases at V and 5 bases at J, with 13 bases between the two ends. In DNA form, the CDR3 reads TGCAGTACCCACGGCCCTGACGAGCAGTACTTC. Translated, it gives CSTHGPDEQYF.

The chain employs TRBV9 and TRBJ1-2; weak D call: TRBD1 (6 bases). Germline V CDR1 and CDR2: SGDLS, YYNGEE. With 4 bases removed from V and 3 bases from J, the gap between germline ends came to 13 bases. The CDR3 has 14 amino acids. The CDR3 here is CASSPRGAYYGYTF. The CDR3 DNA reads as TGTGCCAGCAGCCCAAGGGGGGCCTACTATGGCTACACCTTC. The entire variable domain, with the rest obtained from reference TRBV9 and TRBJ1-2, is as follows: DSGVTQTPKHLITATGQRVTLRCSPRSGDLSVYWYQQSLDQGLQFLIQYYNGEERAKGNILERFSAQQFPDLHSELNLSSLELGDSALYFCASSPRGAYYGYTFGSGTRLTVV.

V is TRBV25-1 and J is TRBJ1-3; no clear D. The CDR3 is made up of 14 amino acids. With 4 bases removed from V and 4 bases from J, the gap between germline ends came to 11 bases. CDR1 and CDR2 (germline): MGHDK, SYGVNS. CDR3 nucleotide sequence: TGTGCCAGCAGTGGACTAGACACAGGAAACACCATATATTTT. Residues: CASSGLDTGNTIYF.

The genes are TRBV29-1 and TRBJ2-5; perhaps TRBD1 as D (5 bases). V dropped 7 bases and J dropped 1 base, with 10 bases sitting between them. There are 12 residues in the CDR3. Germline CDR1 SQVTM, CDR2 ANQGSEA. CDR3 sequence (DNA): TGCAGCGCCGACAGCACCCAAGAGACCCAGTACTTC. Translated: CSADSTQETQYF.

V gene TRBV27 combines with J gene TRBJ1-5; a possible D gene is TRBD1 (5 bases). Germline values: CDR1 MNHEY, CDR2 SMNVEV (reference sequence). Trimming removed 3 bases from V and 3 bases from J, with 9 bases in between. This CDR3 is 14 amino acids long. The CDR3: CASSFAGPNQPQHF. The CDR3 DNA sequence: TGTGCCAGCAGTTTTGCGGGGCCCAATCAGCCCCAGCATTTT.

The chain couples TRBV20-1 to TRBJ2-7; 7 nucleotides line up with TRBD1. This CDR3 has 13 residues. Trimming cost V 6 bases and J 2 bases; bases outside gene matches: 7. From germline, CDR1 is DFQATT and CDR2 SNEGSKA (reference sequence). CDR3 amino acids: CSATIRGPYEQYF. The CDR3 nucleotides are TGCAGTGCCACCATAAGGGGGCCCTACGAGCAGTACTTC.

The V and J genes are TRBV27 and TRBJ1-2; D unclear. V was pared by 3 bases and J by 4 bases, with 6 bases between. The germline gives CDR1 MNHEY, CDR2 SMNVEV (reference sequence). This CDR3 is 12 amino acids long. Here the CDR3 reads CASSLSPYGYTF. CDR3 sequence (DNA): TGTGCCAGCAGTTTGTCGCCCTATGGCTACACCTTC.

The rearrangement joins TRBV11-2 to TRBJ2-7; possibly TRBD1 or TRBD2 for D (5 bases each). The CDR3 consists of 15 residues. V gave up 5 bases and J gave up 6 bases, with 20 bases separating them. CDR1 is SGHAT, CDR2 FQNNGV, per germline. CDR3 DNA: TGTGCCAGCAGCCCGGGACGGTCCAGGTCGGGCGAGCAGTACTTC. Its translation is CASSPGRSRSGEQYF.